This TCR beta chain appears in the sequencing data of a study of beta chain features in type 1 diabetes. In the study overall: In age, gender and cell yields, patients were similar to healthy donors. Study-wide findings and caveats: A greater similarity of naive, central memory and Treg TCRB repertoires was seen among patients than among healthy donors.

Since all of the isolated RNA was reverse transcribed, expressed TCRB transcripts were what got sequenced. The data were produced by immunoSEQ multiplex PCR, yet TCRdb's version contains in-frame clones alone and is incomplete. In the table there are 90,000 to 110,000 clones, about 40% of which are singletons. V lost 1 base and J 6 bases, leaving 23 bases between the germline ends. The length of the CDR3 is 18 residues. CDR1 is MGHDK and CDR2 is SYGVNS in the germline V gene. This clone was recorded a few times. The antigen remains unidentified. Sequenced material: stem cell memory CD4+ T cells from blood. The sequence was collected from a woman between 18 and 29 years old in good health. The J gene is TRBJ2-3, the V gene TRBV25-1, with D possibly being TRBD2 (7 bases). CDR3 in DNA: TGTGCCAGCAGTGAATTGGGAGGGCAGGGGAGTCGTAAGGATACGCAGTATTTT. This encodes CASSELGGQGSRKDTQYF.